This note documents a single T cell receptor beta chain sequence. CDR3 length: 13 amino acids. V lost 6 bases, J lost 6 bases, and 6 bases stayed unmatched. Germline CDR1 reads GTSNPN; CDR2 reads SVGIG (reference sequence). This record belongs to a study of cytomegalovirus exposure and HLA in healthy donors. Use of 60 Vbeta and 13 Jbeta primers characterized the PCR. TCRdb's copy holds only in-frame clones and misses some; the assay was immunoSEQ multiplex PCR. The sample has approximately 150,000 clones; approximately 80% are singletons. The receptor was derived from a woman in her sixties or seventies in good health and CMV-seronegative. Input material: PBMCs. J is TRBJ2-3 and V is TRBV30, with TRBD2 matching 10 bases. The CDR3: CACILAGSDTQYF. CDR3 nucleotides: TGTGCCTGCATACTAGCGGGGTCGGATACGCAGTATTTT. Based on the CDR3 plus reference TRBV30 and TRBJ2-3, the full variable domain is SQTIHQWPATLVQPVGSPLSLECTVEGTSNPNLYWYRQAAGRGLQLLFYSVGIGQISSEVPQNLSASRPQDRQFILSSKKLLLSDSGFYLCACILAGSDTQYFGPGTRLTVL.